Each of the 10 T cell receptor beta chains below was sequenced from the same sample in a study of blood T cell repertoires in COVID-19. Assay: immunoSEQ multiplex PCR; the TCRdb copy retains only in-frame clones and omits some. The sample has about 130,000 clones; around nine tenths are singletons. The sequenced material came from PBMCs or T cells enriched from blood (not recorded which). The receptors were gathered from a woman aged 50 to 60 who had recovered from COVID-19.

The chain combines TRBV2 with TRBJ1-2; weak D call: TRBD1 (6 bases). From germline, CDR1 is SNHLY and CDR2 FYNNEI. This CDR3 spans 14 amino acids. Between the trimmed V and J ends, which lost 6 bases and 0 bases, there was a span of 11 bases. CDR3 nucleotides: TGTGCCAGCAGCCTGACAGGCCCTAACTATGGCTACACCTTC. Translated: CASSLTGPNYGYTF.

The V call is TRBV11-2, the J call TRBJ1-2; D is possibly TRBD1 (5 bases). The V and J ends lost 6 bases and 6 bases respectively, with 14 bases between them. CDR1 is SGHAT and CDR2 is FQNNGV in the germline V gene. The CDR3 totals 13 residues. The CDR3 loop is CASSSWGRDGYTF. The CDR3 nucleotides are TGTGCCAGCAGTTCCTGGGGGAGGGATGGCTACACCTTC.

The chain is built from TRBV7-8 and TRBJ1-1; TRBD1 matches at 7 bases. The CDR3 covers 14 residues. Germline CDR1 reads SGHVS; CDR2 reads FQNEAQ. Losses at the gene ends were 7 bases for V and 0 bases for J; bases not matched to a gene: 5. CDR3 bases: TGTGCCAGCAATGGGGGACAGATGAACACTGAAGCTTTCTTT. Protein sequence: CASNGGQMNTEAFF.

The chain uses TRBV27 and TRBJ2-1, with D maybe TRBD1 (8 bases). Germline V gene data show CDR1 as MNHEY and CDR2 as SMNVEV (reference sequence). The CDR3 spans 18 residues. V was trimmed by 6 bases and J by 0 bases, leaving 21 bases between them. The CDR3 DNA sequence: TGTGCCAGCAGCTACAGGGGGAGGGGGCTGAGCTCCTACAATGAGCAGTTCTTC. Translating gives CASSYRGRGLSSYNEQFF.

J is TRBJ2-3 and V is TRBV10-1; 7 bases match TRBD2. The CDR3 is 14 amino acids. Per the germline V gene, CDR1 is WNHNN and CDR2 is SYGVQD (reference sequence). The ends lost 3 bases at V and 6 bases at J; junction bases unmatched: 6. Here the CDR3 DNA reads TGCGCCAGCAGTGATAGGCGGGGGAGTGATACGCAGTATTTT. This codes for CASSDRRGSDTQYF.

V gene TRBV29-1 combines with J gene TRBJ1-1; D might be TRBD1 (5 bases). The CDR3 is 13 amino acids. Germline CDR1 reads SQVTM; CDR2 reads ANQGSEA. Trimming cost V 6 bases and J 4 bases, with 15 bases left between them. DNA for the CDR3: TGCAGCGTCCAACCCCAGGGTGGCACTGAAGCTTTCTTT. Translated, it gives CSVQPQGGTEAFF.

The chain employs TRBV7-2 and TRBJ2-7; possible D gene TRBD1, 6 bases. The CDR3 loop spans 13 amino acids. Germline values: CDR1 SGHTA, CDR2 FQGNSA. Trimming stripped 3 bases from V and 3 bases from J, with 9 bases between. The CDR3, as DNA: TGTGCCAGCAGCTTTACAGGGTTCTACGAGCAGTACTTC. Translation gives CASSFTGFYEQYF.

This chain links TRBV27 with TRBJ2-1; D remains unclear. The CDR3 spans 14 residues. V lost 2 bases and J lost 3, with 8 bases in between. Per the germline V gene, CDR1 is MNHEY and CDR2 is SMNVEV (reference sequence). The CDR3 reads CASSLVTDYNEQFF. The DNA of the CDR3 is TGTGCCAGCAGTTTAGTAACAGACTACAATGAGCAGTTCTTC.

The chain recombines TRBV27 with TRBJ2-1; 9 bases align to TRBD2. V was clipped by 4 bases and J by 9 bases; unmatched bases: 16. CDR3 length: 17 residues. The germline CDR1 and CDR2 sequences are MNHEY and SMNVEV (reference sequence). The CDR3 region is CASSSLSGGGASIEQFF. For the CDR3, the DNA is TGTGCCAGCAGTTCCTTATCGGGCGGGGGGGCCTCCATTGAGCAGTTCTTC.

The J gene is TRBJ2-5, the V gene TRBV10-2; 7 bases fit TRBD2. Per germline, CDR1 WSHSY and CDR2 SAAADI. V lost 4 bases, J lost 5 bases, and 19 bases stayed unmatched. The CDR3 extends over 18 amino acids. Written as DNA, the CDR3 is TGCGCCAGCAGTGCCTCGCCTACTAGCGCGGGGACTCGGGAGACCCAGTACTTC. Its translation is CASSASPTSAGTRETQYF.